These 17 T cell receptor beta chains were all obtained from the same sample, sequenced in a study of identifying expanded T cells in peripheral blood. The table came from immunoSEQ multiplex PCR; TCRdb's copy has only in-frame clones and leaves some out. The sample contains roughly 100,000 clones, more than 85% of which appear only once. The sample was blood. These receptors all come from a person between 18 and 75 years old in good health.

The rearrangement links TRBV6-5 to TRBJ2-7, with 7 bases matching TRBD1. V gave up 4 bases and J gave up 2 bases; unmatched junction bases: 5. The CDR3 spans 14 residues. The V gene's germline CDR1 is MNHEY and CDR2 SVGAGI. CDR3 protein: CASSSATGTYEQYF. The CDR3 coding sequence is TGTGCCAGCAGTTCCGCGACAGGGACCTACGAGCAGTACTTC.

V usage is TRBV9 and J usage is TRBJ1-3, with D hard to call. The CDR3 loop spans 13 amino acids. Germline values: CDR1 SGDLS, CDR2 YYNGEE. Trimming stripped 0 bases from V and 4 bases from J, with 5 bases between. CDR3 loop: CASSVDLGNTIYF. The CDR3 DNA reads TGTGCCAGCAGCGTAGATCTGGGAAACACCATATATTTT.

The rearrangement joins TRBV18 to TRBJ2-6; TRBD1 or TRBD2 may be the D gene (5 bases each). Germline CDR1 and CDR2: KGHSH and LQKENI. Trimming took 6 bases from V and 0 from J, leaving 24 bases between them. This CDR3 comprises 20 residues. Here the CDR3 reads CASSTTLPRVGTSGANVLTF. CDR3 in DNA: TGTGCCAGCTCTACCACGTTACCCAGGGTGGGGACCTCTGGGGCCAACGTCCTGACTTTC.

The chain has TRBV28 and TRBJ1-4; 9 bases are a match to TRBD1. Germline assignment: CDR1 MDHEN and CDR2 SYDVKM. The J segment lost 8 bases and the V segment lost 6 bases, leaving 13 bases of the junction unmatched. There are 16 residues in the CDR3. The CDR3 nucleotides are TGTGCCAGCAGGGACGCCAGGACAGGGGAAAGAGAAAAACTGTTTTTT. This codes for CASRDARTGEREKLFF.

The V and J genes are TRBV6-4 and TRBJ2-3, with D possibly matching TRBD2 (6 bases). This CDR3 contains 15 residues. The ends were cut back, 7 bases at V and 2 bases at J, with 16 bases in the middle. Germline V gene lookup returns CDR1 MRHNA and CDR2 SNTAGT. Here the CDR3 DNA reads TGTGCCAGCACTAGGACTACCTCCCCCACAGATACGCAGTATTTT. Its protein product is CASTRTTSPTDTQYF.

The chain combines TRBV28 with TRBJ1-4; D remains ambiguous. The V gene's germline CDR1 is MDHEN and CDR2 SYDVKM. This CDR3 comprises 13 residues. The ends were cut back, 3 bases at V and 4 bases at J, with 6 bases in the middle. DNA for the CDR3: TGTGCCAGCAGTTTTTTTGGTAATGAAAAACTGTTTTTT. Protein: CASSFFGNEKLFF.

The chain combines TRBV29-1 with TRBJ2-7; D possibly corresponds to TRBD2 (6 bases). The germline gives CDR1 SQVTM, CDR2 ANQGSEA. The CDR3 is made up of 14 amino acids. The V end was cut by 6 bases, the J end by 1 base, with 16 bases between. CDR3 residues: CSVGIRGGSYEQYF. In nucleotides, the CDR3 is TGCAGCGTAGGGATACGGGGAGGATCCTACGAGCAGTACTTC.

The rearrangement links TRBV4-1 to TRBJ2-3; D possibly corresponds to TRBD2 (5 bases). This CDR3 spans 12 amino acids. Germline assignment: CDR1 MGHRA and CDR2 YSYEKL. Trimming stripped 0 bases from V and 11 bases from J, with 9 bases between. The CDR3 sequence is CASSQDRGRQYF. For the CDR3, the DNA is TGCGCCAGCAGCCAAGATCGGGGTCGGCAGTATTTT.

This sequence joins TRBV2 and TRBJ1-5, with D tentatively TRBD1 (6 bases). V lost 3 bases, J lost 11 bases, and 14 bases lay in between. Germline lookup yields CDR1 SNHLY and CDR2 FYNNEI. This CDR3 region has 13 residues. CDR3 DNA sequence: TGTGCCAGCAGTGAGGACAGATCAGCAGCCCAGCATTTT. Residues: CASSEDRSAAQHF.

The chain links TRBV19 to TRBJ2-5; 10 bases are shared with TRBD1. This CDR3 is 15 amino acids long. Germline V gives CDR1 LNHDA, CDR2 SQIVND (reference sequence). V was pared by 5 bases and J by 7 bases, with 10 bases of the junction left unmatched. CDR3 bases: TGTGCCAGTAGTCCGGGACAGGGGCCGCTCTGGACCCAGTACTTC. It yields the protein CASSPGQGPLWTQYF.

The rearrangement joins TRBV2 to TRBJ2-2; D may be TRBD1 (6 bases). V was trimmed by 7 bases and J by 3 bases, leaving 6 bases between them. The CDR3 consists of 12 residues. Germline CDR1 SNHLY, CDR2 FYNNEI. CDR3 nucleotides: TGTGCCAGCACAGGGGACACCGGGGAGCTGTTTTTT. It encodes CASTGDTGELFF.

V usage is TRBV5-6 and J usage is TRBJ1-2; D remains unclear. This CDR3 region has 17 residues. The germline CDR1 and CDR2 sequences are SGHDT and YYEEEE. Deletions cut 4 bases from V and 8 bases from J, with 27 bases between. CDR3 sequence: CASSTSSNLWLQEGYTF. For the CDR3, the DNA is TGTGCCAGCAGCACAAGCAGTAATCTATGGCTACAAGAGGGCTACACCTTC.

DNA of the CDR3: TGTGCTAGTGGTTTGGGATCTCCCGGGGAGCTGTTTTTT. It yields the protein CASGLGSPGELFF. The chain recombines TRBV12-5 with TRBJ2-2, with D hard to call. V lost 1 base, J lost 6 bases, and 6 bases lay in between. Germline CDR1 and CDR2: LGHNT and FRNRAP. This CDR3 has 13 amino acids. The whole variable domain, filled in from reference TRBV12-5 and TRBJ2-2, reads DARVTQTPRHKVTEMGQEVTMRCQPILGHNTVFWYRQTMMQGLELLAYFRNRAPLDDSGMPKDRFSAEMPDATLATLKIQPSEPRDSAVYFCASGLGSPGELFFGEGSRLTVL.

This chain connects TRBV4-3 to TRBJ2-3; TRBD2 aligns across 10 bases. The ends lost 3 bases at V and 0 bases at J; junction bases unmatched: 3. Germline CDR1 is LGHNA and CDR2 is YSLEER. This CDR3 has 16 amino acids. The CDR3 sequence is CASSQVAGGSTDTQYF. Here the CDR3 DNA reads TGCGCCAGCAGCCAGGTAGCGGGGGGAAGCACAGATACGCAGTATTTT.

V gene TRBV7-9 combines with J gene TRBJ2-3; D ambiguous. There are 14 residues in the CDR3. Looked up from germline, CDR1 is SEHNR and CDR2 is FQNEAQ (reference sequence). V lost 1 base and J 11 bases, leaving 16 bases between the germline ends. The CDR3 sequence is CASSLGRLTIEQYF. In DNA, the CDR3 is TGTGCCAGCAGCTTAGGCCGCCTCACAATTGAGCAGTATTTT.

This chain joins TRBV18 and TRBJ1-2, with TRBD1 matching 7 bases. The CDR3 has 15 residues. J was trimmed by 4 bases and V by 2 bases; bases with no gene match: 7. Germline-derived CDR1 and CDR2 are KGHSH and LQKENI. The CDR3 coding sequence is TGTGCCAGCTCACCAGGACAGGCGCTAGTCTATGGCTACACCTTC. Amino acid sequence: CASSPGQALVYGYTF.

V is TRBV28 and J is TRBJ2-7; perhaps TRBD2 as D (6 bases). The CDR3 length is 19 residues. V was trimmed by 3 bases and J by 0 bases, leaving 24 bases between them. CDR1 MDHEN and CDR2 SYDVKM come from the germline V gene. DNA of the CDR3: TGTGCCAGCAGTTTGGGGTTTTCTAGCGCACTACGTAGCTCCTACGAGCAGTACTTC. Its protein is CASSLGFSSALRSSYEQYF.